The following is a T cell receptor (beta chain) sequence with its context. This sample was included in a study of blood T cell repertoires in COVID-19. Overall study context: Acute and convalescent COVID-19 samples came from the United States, Italy and Spain. The analysed material was cDNA or gDNA that came from T cells, B-cell-depleted T cells, or PBMCs.

In the authors' methods: Nucleated cell counts were estimated from reference gene primer amplification. TCRdb keeps only in-frame clones here, not all; method: immunoSEQ multiplex PCR. The V and J calls and clone size come from that table; D and trimming were worked out from the DNA. In the table there are 150,000 to 200,000 clones, about four fifths of which are singletons. The CDR3 extends over 16 amino acids. V was trimmed by 3 bases and J by 4 bases, leaving 15 bases between them. Looked up from germline, CDR1 is LGHNA and CDR2 is YSLEER. The chain joins TRBV4-3 to TRBJ1-4, with D hard to call. The TCR sequence derives from a man between 18 and 35 years old with active or convalescent COVID-19. The sample taken for sequencing was peripheral blood. CDR3 in DNA: TGCGCCAGCAGCCAGGCCTATGGCGGGATTAATGAAAAACTGTTTTTT. Translation gives CASSQAYGGINEKLFF.